A single sample gave rise to the 8 T cell receptor beta chains below, sequenced in a study of blood T cells in healthy people across ages. It was with a sample-barcoded 5' primer and a J-beta primer mix that a second PCR of roughly 7 to 11 cycles was run. TCRdb independently ran MiXCR on the 5' RACE reads; one entry per CDR3 protein. The table lists approximately 800,000 distinct CDR3 sequences, roughly three fifths of them singletons. Material: blood. Receptors originate from a middle-aged man in good health.

This sequence joins TRBV28 and TRBJ2-4, with D perhaps matching TRBD2 (5 bases). Between the trimmed V and J ends, which lost 4 bases and 4 bases, there was a span of 14 bases. This CDR3 has 15 residues. Germline CDR1 MDHEN, CDR2 SYDVKM. The CDR3 sequence: CASSSPREPKNIQYF. The CDR3 nucleotides are TGTGCCAGCAGTTCTCCCCGGGAACCTAAAAACATTCAGTACTTC.

The chain is built from TRBV10-2 and TRBJ2-5; D call uncertain. Germline values: CDR1 WSHSY, CDR2 SAAADI. This CDR3 is built from 15 residues. Trimming removed 6 bases from V and 2 bases from J, with 16 bases in between. The CDR3 loop reads CASSDLGRDQETQYF. CDR3 nucleotides: TGCGCCAGCAGCGACCTAGGTCGAGATCAAGAGACCCAGTACTTC.

This chain links TRBV28 with TRBJ2-7; 8 nucleotides match TRBD2. There are 13 residues in the CDR3. The J segment lost 6 bases and the V segment lost 4 bases, leaving 5 bases of the junction unmatched. Germline V gives CDR1 MDHEN, CDR2 SYDVKM. CDR3 DNA sequence: TGTGCCAGCAGTTCGGGGGGGCAGTTCGAGCAGTACTTC. This codes for CASSSGGQFEQYF.

The rearrangement links TRBV15 to TRBJ2-1; weak D call: TRBD2 (7 bases). This CDR3 has 15 amino acids. Trimming pared 7 bases from V and 0 bases from J, leaving 13 bases between. Germline-derived CDR1 and CDR2 are LNHNV and YYDKDF (reference sequence). The CDR3 loop reads CATNMGGPSYNEQFF. The CDR3 DNA follows: TGTGCCACCAACATGGGGGGGCCCTCCTACAATGAGCAGTTCTTC.

This sequence joins TRBV15 and TRBJ2-7; D uncertain. Between the trimmed V and J ends, which lost 5 bases and 2 bases, there was a span of 10 bases. This CDR3 has 13 amino acids. Germline values: CDR1 LNHNV, CDR2 YYDKDF (reference sequence). CDR3 region: CATSLSLAYEQYF. Written as DNA, the CDR3 is TGTGCCACCAGCCTAAGCCTAGCCTACGAGCAGTACTTC.

The V call is TRBV7-3, the J call TRBJ2-3; 10 bases align to TRBD2. This CDR3 comprises 17 residues. The V gene's germline CDR1 is SGHTA and CDR2 FQGTGA. The V segment lost 4 bases and the J segment 2 bases; nucleotides outside the gene matches: 9. The CDR3 DNA sequence: TGTGCCAGCAGCTCCCAGACTAGCGGGCTTTTCACAGATACGCAGTATTTT. Translation gives CASSSQTSGLFTDTQYF.

The chain uses TRBV7-8 and TRBJ1-2, with TRBD1 matching 7 bases. The CDR3 consists of 16 residues. Germline-derived CDR1 and CDR2 are SGHVS and FQNEAQ. The V and J ends lost 1 base and 1 base, in that order; junction bases with no gene match: 6. CDR3 residues: CASSLGGTAFNYGYTF. CDR3 in DNA: TGTGCCAGCAGCTTAGGAGGGACAGCCTTTAACTATGGCTACACCTTC.

The chain links TRBV6-2 or TRBV6-3 to TRBJ2-5; D not certain. This CDR3 contains 12 residues. The ends were cut back, 2 bases at V and 5 bases at J, with 6 bases in the middle. Germline V gene lookup returns CDR1 MNHEY and CDR2 SVGEGT. CDR3 DNA: TGTGCCAGCAGTTACGTGGCGGAGACCCAGTACTTC. This sequence encodes CASSYVAETQYF.